What follows describes a single T cell receptor beta chain. Its target is not known. The data were obtained in a study of OX40 agonist ivuxolimab in advanced cancers. Across the study: Partial responses were seen in three patients, one with hepatocellular carcinoma and two with cutaneous melanoma. Study-level points and caveats: Among T cells, CD8+ cells averaged more expanded clones than CD4+ cells. At 0.1 to 3.0 mg/kg and by week 6, clonal expansion occurred in CD4+ and CD8+ blood T cells.

Germline V CDR1 and CDR2: SGDLS, YYNGEE. The length of the CDR3 is 15 residues. Data came from immunoSEQ multiplex PCR; TCRdb stores just in-frame clones and leaves some out. This table has under 70,000 clones, approximately 90% appearing once. J is TRBJ2-5 and V is TRBV9; 7 nucleotides match TRBD2. The J call may be faulty, since TRBJ2-7 better matches the DNA end. Sequencing was performed on CD4+ or CD8+ T cells sorted from blood, taken in a trial of the OX40 agonist ivuxolimab. The receptor comes from an adult with an advanced solid tumor such as melanoma, head and neck, liver or kidney cancer. In DNA form, the CDR3 reads TGTGCCAGCAGCCCCCGACTAGCCAACCTCTACGAGCAGTACTTC. Translation: CASSPRLANLYEQYF.